These 17 T cell receptor beta chains came from one sample sequenced in a study of CD8 T cells in ankylosing spondylitis. TCRdb re-analysed the 5' RACE reads in MiXCR, keeping a single row per CDR3 protein. The data show more than 250,000 distinct CDR3 sequences, with roughly 12% seen just once and roughly 9% held by the top ten. The sequencing sample was made of blood, either unsorted or a sorted T cell fraction (not recorded which). The source is a female donor with ankylosing spondylitis or in good health (not recorded which).

The chain is built from TRBV7-9 and TRBJ1-3; 9 nucleotides match TRBD1. Germline V lookup: CDR1 SEHNR, CDR2 FQNEAQ (reference sequence). The CDR3 contains 16 residues. Unmatched junction bases numbered 6, after V lost 5 bases and J lost 1 base. This CDR3 reads CASSPDRGLSGNTIYF. The CDR3 nucleotides are TGTGCCAGCAGCCCGGACAGGGGATTATCTGGAAACACCATATATTTT. Using reference TRBV7-9 and TRBJ1-3 for the parts outside the CDR3, the full variable domain is DTGVSQNPRHKITKRGQNVTFRCDPISEHNRLYWYRQTLGQGPEFLTYFQNEAQLEKSRLLSDRFSAERPKGSFSTLEIQRTEQGDSAMYLCASSPDRGLSGNTIYFGEGSWLTVV.

The chain is built from TRBV20-1 and TRBJ1-4; D gene ambiguous. Germline loops: CDR1 DFQATT, CDR2 SNEGSKA (reference sequence). The CDR3 contains 15 residues. V dropped 3 bases and J dropped 4 bases, with 15 bases sitting between them. The CDR3 here is CSARKDHAFNEKLFF. In DNA, the CDR3 is TGCAGTGCTAGGAAGGACCACGCATTTAATGAAAAACTGTTTTTT.

This clonotype was observed many times. This chain uses TRBV5-1 with TRBJ2-3; the D call may be TRBD1 or TRBD2 (5 bases each). From germline, CDR1 is SGHRS and CDR2 YFSETQ. The CDR3 sequence is 16 residues long. The germline V and J ends were trimmed by 5 bases and 6 bases, with 22 bases remaining between them. The CDR3 DNA is TGCGCCAGCAGTCCCGCCGGGACCACCCCATGGGATACGCAGTATTTT. It codes for CASSPAGTTPWDTQYF. The whole variable domain, filled in from reference TRBV5-1 and TRBJ2-3, reads KAGVTQTPRYLIKTRGQQVTLSCSPISGHRSVSWYQQTPGQGLQFLFEYFSETQRNKGNFPGRFSGRQFSNSRSEMNVSTLELGDSALYLCASSPAGTTPWDTQYFGPGTRLTVL.

The chain has TRBV7-2 and TRBJ1-4; the D is unclear. The germline gives CDR1 SGHTA, CDR2 FQGNSA. The V end lost 4 bases, the J end lost 13 bases, and 13 bases lay between the germline ends. The CDR3 has 12 residues. CDR3 nucleotides: TGTGCCAGCAGCTCTGGCGATGGTCGACTGTTTTTT. Protein product: CASSSGDGRLFF.

This clonotype was recorded many times. The rearrangement joins TRBV12-3 or TRBV12-4 to TRBJ1-1; D unclear. V lost 5 bases to trimming and J lost 5 bases, with 9 bases between them. CDR3 length equals 12 residues. The CDR3 loop reads CASSLAGTEAFF. As DNA, the CDR3 is TGTGCCAGCAGTCTCGCAGGAACTGAAGCTTTCTTT.

A few counts support this clonotype. CDR3 loop: CASSLDGTGTYEQYF. CDR3 DNA: TGCGCCAGCAGCTTGGACGGGACAGGGACCTACGAGCAGTACTTC. The chain recombines TRBV5-1 with TRBJ2-7, with 9 bases identical to TRBD1. The CDR3 contains 15 residues. CDR1 is SGHRS and CDR2 is YFSETQ in the germline V gene. The V gene end was trimmed by 0 bases and the J gene end by 2 bases; junction bases not matched to a gene: 3.

This rearrangement joins TRBV20-1 to TRBJ2-1, with D tentatively TRBD2 (6 bases). V shed 6 bases and J shed 8 bases, with 14 bases lying between them. The CDR3 is made up of 12 amino acids. The germline V gene encodes CDR1 DFQATT and CDR2 SNEGSKA (reference sequence). The CDR3: CSARDFGYEQFF. DNA for the CDR3: TGCAGTGCGAGGGACTTCGGCTATGAGCAGTTCTTC.

This clonotype was recorded many times. The V gene is TRBV7-9, the J gene TRBJ1-5; D gene uncertain. CDR3 length: 14 residues. V lost 3 bases and J lost 11, with 17 bases in between. Germline CDR1 reads SEHNR; CDR2 reads FQNEAQ (reference sequence). In DNA, the CDR3 is TGTGCCAGCAGCTTTGGTCAGAGCCGCCCAGCCCAGCATTTT. It is translated as CASSFGQSRPAQHF.

This clonotype was seen many times. This chain uses TRBV5-5 with TRBJ1-5; D not resolved. Germline V gives CDR1 SGHKS, CDR2 YYEKEE (reference sequence). The CDR3 is 14 residues long. Trimming took off 0 bases at V and 4 bases at J, with 8 bases between the two ends. The CDR3 DNA sequence: TGTGCCAGCAGCTTGGAGGGAAAGAATCAGCCCCAGCATTTT. This translates into CASSLEGKNQPQHF.

This clonotype was seen more than once but under ten times. The gene calls are TRBV4-2 and TRBJ2-7; 8 bases fit TRBD1. Germline lookup yields CDR1 LGHNA and CDR2 YNFKEQ. This CDR3 is 16 amino acids long. The junction had 8 bases not matched to a gene; V was cut back by 4 bases and J by 0 bases. DNA for the CDR3: TGTGCCAGCAGCCCTGCGACAGGGGCTAACTCCTACGAGCAGTACTTC. It codes for CASSPATGANSYEQYF.

This clonotype was picked up a small number of times. The chain couples TRBV6-1 to TRBJ2-1; 11 bases match TRBD2. The CDR3 loop spans 16 amino acids. Germline loops: CDR1 MNHNS, CDR2 SASEGT. The J segment lost 5 bases and the V segment lost 6 bases, leaving 9 bases of the junction unmatched. The CDR3 DNA is TGTGCCAGCAGCTCCCTTAGCGGGAGGGCGAACAATGAGCAGTTCTTC. Amino acid sequence: CASSSLSGRANNEQFF.

This clonotype was counted at least ten times. The chain couples TRBV29-1 to TRBJ1-1; 9 positions match TRBD1. V lost 7 bases and J lost 1; bases outside the gene matches: 4. This CDR3 spans 13 amino acids. Per the germline V gene, CDR1 is SQVTM and CDR2 is ANQGSEA. The CDR3 bases are TGCAGCGCAGGACAGGGGACGAACACTGAAGCTTTCTTT. Residues: CSAGQGTNTEAFF.

A word on this clonotype: This may arise from a read error, as a much more abundant clone is one base away. V usage is TRBV27 and J usage is TRBJ2-3, with D tentatively TRBD2 (6 bases). The CDR3 has 14 amino acids. Germline V CDR1 and CDR2: MNHEY, SMNVEV (reference sequence). The CDR3 sequence: CASSFGGRPDTRYF. In DNA form, the CDR3 reads TGTGCCAGCAGTTTTGGGGGGAGGCCTGATACGCGGTATTTT.

This clonotype occurred a few times. J is TRBJ2-2 and V is TRBV18, with D maybe TRBD1 (5 bases). CDR1 and CDR2 (germline): KGHSH, LQKENI. The CDR3 is made up of 17 amino acids. V dropped 0 bases and J dropped 1 base, with 12 bases sitting between them. The CDR3 region is CASSPPLVQENTGELFF. The DNA for the CDR3 is TGTGCCAGCTCACCACCTTTAGTACAGGAGAACACCGGGGAGCTGTTTTTT.

The chain joins TRBV13 to TRBJ2-2; the D gene is possibly TRBD2 (5 bases). V was cut by 7 bases and J by 4 bases, with 22 bases left in between. The germline V gene encodes CDR1 PRHDT and CDR2 FYEKMQ (reference sequence). CDR3 length: 17 residues. In DNA, the CDR3 is TGTGCCAGCAAAGTGAGGAGCGGAGATAGACGCACCGGGGAGCTGTTTTTT. As protein: CASKVRSGDRRTGELFF.

This clonotype was observed a handful of times. The J gene is TRBJ1-6, the V gene TRBV7-9; TRBD1 is a possible D gene (5 bases). The length of the CDR3 is 13 residues. Germline CDR1 reads SEHNR; CDR2 reads FQNEAQ (reference sequence). The V end was cut by 7 bases, the J end by 5 bases, with 9 bases between. CDR3 nucleotides: TGTGCCAGCACCCCAGGGAATAATTCACCCCTCCACTTT. It translates to CASTPGNNSPLHF.

About this clonotype itself: This could be a read error, since a much larger clone is one nucleotide away. In DNA, the CDR3 is TGTGCCAGCAGTTATCTAGCGGGGGCTTACAATGAGCAGTCCTTC. Translated, it gives CASSYLAGAYNEQSF. The chain carries TRBV12-3 or TRBV12-4 and TRBJ2-1, with 10 bases aligning to TRBD2. This CDR3 spans 15 amino acids.